The 32 T cell receptor beta chains reported below all come from one sample, sequenced in a study of T cell responses to AZD1222 COVID-19 vaccine. Profiling relied on immunoSEQ multiplex PCR, and the TCRdb table lists in-frame clones only, not all of them. The data contain roughly 140,000 clones, about nine tenths of them singletons. This specimen was peripheral blood, taken 28 days after the second AZD1222 dose. Source of these receptors: an adult who received the AZD1222 COVID-19 vaccine.

The gene calls are TRBV28 and TRBJ1-5; D uncertain. This CDR3 comprises 16 residues. Looked up from germline, CDR1 is MDHEN and CDR2 is SYDVKM. Deletions cut 6 bases from V and 2 bases from J, with 17 bases between. CDR3: CASSSPSGLGNQPQHF. As DNA, the CDR3 is TGTGCCAGCAGCTCCCCCTCGGGCTTGGGCAATCAGCCCCAGCATTTT.

The V and J genes are TRBV7-2 and TRBJ2-5; 15 positions match TRBD2. After removal of 5 bases from V and 2 bases from J, the junction contained 3 bases not matched to a gene. Germline loops: CDR1 SGHTA, CDR2 FQGNSA. The CDR3 runs to 16 residues. Here the CDR3 DNA reads TGTGCCAGCAGCGACGGACTAGCGGGGGGGCAAGAGACCCAGTACTTC. It specifies CASSDGLAGGQETQYF.

The chain couples TRBV10-1 to TRBJ2-2; 8 nucleotides align to TRBD2. The V gene's germline CDR1 is WNHNN and CDR2 SYGVQD (reference sequence). The CDR3 has 14 amino acids. After removal of 6 bases from V and 6 bases from J, the junction contained 6 bases not matched to a gene. The CDR3 DNA reads as TGCGCCAGCAGGGAAGCGGGAGCCGCCGGGGAGCTGTTTTTT. Protein product: CASREAGAAGELFF.

The chain joins TRBV5-4 to TRBJ1-2, with a weak D call TRBD1 (5 bases). The CDR3 contains 14 residues. V lost 0 bases to trimming and J lost 4 bases, with 10 bases between them. From germline, CDR1 is SGHNT and CDR2 YYREEE (reference sequence). The CDR3 DNA sequence: TGTGCCAGCAGCTTGGTAGGGGTGAGCTATGGCTACACCTTC. This translates into CASSLVGVSYGYTF.

V gene TRBV7-9 combines with J gene TRBJ1-4; TRBD1 is a possible D gene (6 bases). Germline V gene data show CDR1 as SEHNR and CDR2 as FQNEAQ (reference sequence). CDR3 size: 15 residues. V lost 5 bases and J 9 bases, leaving 19 bases between the germline ends. Here the CDR3 reads CASSHTGFAPKKLFF. CDR3 nucleotides: TGTGCCAGCAGCCATACAGGGTTTGCCCCTAAAAAACTGTTTTTT.

A single count supports this clone. The J gene is TRBJ1-5, the V gene TRBV9; tentatively, D is TRBD1 (5 bases). The CDR3 length is 17 residues. The germline V gene has CDR1 SGDLS and CDR2 YYNGEE. Trimming cost V 0 bases and J 2 bases, with 15 bases left between them. CDR3 DNA sequence: TGTGCCAGCAGCGTAGGTCCCGCGACAGCAGGCAATCAGCCCCAGCATTTT. Its translation is CASSVGPATAGNQPQHF.

This sequence joins TRBV12-3 or TRBV12-4 and TRBJ2-7; a possible D gene is TRBD2 (5 bases). This CDR3 has 11 residues. V dropped 6 bases and J dropped 4 bases, with 7 bases sitting between them. The CDR3: CASSRGYEQYF. CDR3 bases: TGTGCCAGCAGCCGGGGTTACGAGCAGTACTTC.

V is TRBV27 and J is TRBJ1-4, with D tentatively TRBD1 (5 bases). Germline V lookup: CDR1 MNHEY, CDR2 SMNVEV (reference sequence). With 6 bases removed from V and 0 bases from J, the gap between germline ends came to 8 bases. This CDR3 spans 14 amino acids. The CDR3, as DNA: TGTGCCAGCAGCGGGACGGCAACTAATGAAAAACTGTTTTTT. Translation: CASSGTATNEKLFF.

This clone was detected a few times. The J gene is TRBJ1-3, the V gene TRBV3-1 (or the pseudogene TRBV3-2); TRBD1 is a possible D gene (5 bases). The CDR3 has 15 residues. CDR1 is LGHDT and CDR2 is YNNKEL in the germline V gene (reference sequence). The V end was cut by 2 bases, the J end by 0 bases, with 8 bases between. The CDR3 spells CASSQWGSSGNTIYF. The CDR3, as DNA: TGTGCCAGCAGCCAATGGGGGAGCTCTGGAAACACCATATATTTT.

V gene TRBV24-1 combines with J gene TRBJ1-5; TRBD1 is a possible D gene (6 bases). The CDR3 consists of 17 residues. Germline V gene sequence: CDR1 KGHDR, CDR2 SFDVKD. Trimming cost V 1 base and J 4 bases, with 16 bases left between them. CDR3 in DNA: TGTGCCACCAGTGATTTACCACGGGACACAGTGAATCAGCCCCAGCATTTT. Its protein product is CATSDLPRDTVNQPQHF.

V and J are TRBV6-5 and TRBJ1-4, with 7 nucleotides matching TRBD1. Germline CDR1 reads MNHEY; CDR2 reads SVGAGI. The CDR3 runs 14 residues. The J segment lost 2 bases and the V segment lost 6 bases, leaving 3 bases of the junction unmatched. CDR3 amino acids: CASSSGGTNEKLFF. The CDR3 DNA reads TGTGCCAGCAGCTCAGGGGGTACTAATGAAAAACTGTTTTTT.

The chain carries TRBV7-2 and TRBJ1-5; D remains ambiguous. The ends were cut back, 3 bases at V and 7 bases at J, with 13 bases in the middle. Germline CDR1 and CDR2: SGHTA and FQGNSA. This CDR3 has 14 residues. Here the CDR3 DNA reads TGTGCCAGCAGCTTCCACAGTGATGGACAGCCCCAGCATTTT. Protein sequence: CASSFHSDGQPQHF. Together with reference TRBV7-2 and TRBJ1-5, the CDR3 gives the full variable domain: GAGVSQSPSNKVTEKGKDVELRCDPISGHTALYWYRQSLGQGLEFLIYFQGNSAPDKSGLPSDRFSAERTGGSVSTLTIQRTQQEDSAVYLCASSFHSDGQPQHFGDGTRLSIL.

This chain uses TRBV30 with TRBJ1-4, with D uncertain. CDR3 length equals 14 residues. Germline V CDR1 and CDR2: GTSNPN, SVGIG (reference sequence). V was pared by 0 bases and J by 3 bases, with 8 bases between. The DNA of the CDR3 is TGTGCCTGGAGTGTAGGACTGTCTAATGAAAAACTGTTTTTT. Translated, it gives CAWSVGLSNEKLFF.

This chain uses TRBV7-9 with TRBJ2-5; 7 bases line up with TRBD1. Germline loops: CDR1 SEHNR, CDR2 FQNEAQ (reference sequence). Trimming removed 1 base from V and 6 bases from J; junction bases left unmatched: 8. This CDR3 contains 15 residues. The CDR3 bases are TGTGCCAGCAGCTTAGATACCATCAGGGGGAAGACCCAGTACTTC. Protein sequence: CASSLDTIRGKTQYF.

CDR3 protein: CASGPLAGGSNEQFF. The CDR3 DNA is TGTGCCAGCGGGCCTCTAGCGGGGGGCTCCAATGAGCAGTTCTTC. The chain joins TRBV6-5 to TRBJ2-1; 11 positions agree with TRBD2. CDR1 and CDR2 from the germline V gene are MNHEY and SVGAGI. V was clipped by 8 bases and J by 6 bases; unmatched bases: 9. This CDR3 has 15 amino acids.

This clone was picked up one time. The chain employs TRBV11-2 and TRBJ2-1, with D hard to call. The CDR3 is 16 residues long. Germline V gene data show CDR1 as SGHAT and CDR2 as FQNNGV. Between the trimmed V and J ends, which lost 0 bases and 0 bases, there was a span of 9 bases. The CDR3 region has the DNA TGTGCCAGCAGCTTAGAGCTAGTATCCTCCTACAATGAGCAGTTCTTC. This sequence encodes CASSLELVSSYNEQFF.

The chain carries TRBV28 and TRBJ1-1, with D possibly TRBD1 on 6 matching bases. Germline assignment: CDR1 MDHEN and CDR2 SYDVKM. This CDR3 spans 15 amino acids. V shed 6 bases and J shed 0 bases, with 14 bases lying between them. The DNA for the CDR3 is TGTGCCAGCAGCCCCCAGGGGCACCTGAACACTGAAGCTTTCTTT. Translated: CASSPQGHLNTEAFF.

V and J are TRBV11-2 and TRBJ1-2, with D uncertain. Germline V gene lookup returns CDR1 SGHAT and CDR2 FQNNGV. The V gene lost 7 bases and the J gene lost 4 bases, with 16 bases spanning the gap. The CDR3 loop spans 14 amino acids. The CDR3 nucleotides are TGTGCCAGCACCCCTCAGGACGGGATCTATGGCTACACCTTC. This sequence encodes CASTPQDGIYGYTF. The full variable domain, completed using reference TRBV11-2 and TRBJ1-2, is EAGVAQSPRYKIIEKRQSVAFWCNPISGHATLYWYQQILGQGPKLLIQFQNNGVVDDSQLPKDRFSAERLKGVDSTLKIQPAKLEDSAVYLCASTPQDGIYGYTFGSGTRLTVV.

The genes are TRBV5-5 and TRBJ1-1, with D uncertain. This CDR3 region has 14 residues. Germline V lookup: CDR1 SGHKS, CDR2 YYEKEE (reference sequence). V lost 2 bases and J lost 0, with 8 bases in between. CDR3 nucleotides: TGTGCCAGCAGCTTCCCCTGGGTGAACACTGAAGCTTTCTTT. Translating it yields CASSFPWVNTEAFF.

The J gene is TRBJ2-1, the V gene TRBV24-1; D is unclear. The CDR3 spans 12 residues. Trimming stripped 5 bases from V and 9 bases from J, with 10 bases between. Germline CDR1 reads KGHDR; CDR2 reads SFDVKD. CDR3 sequence (DNA): TGTGCCACCAGTGGGGTATTTGCTGAGCAGTTCTTC. Its translation: CATSGVFAEQFF.

The chain employs TRBV7-2 and TRBJ2-3, with 10 nucleotides matching TRBD2. Germline CDR1 SGHTA, CDR2 FQGNSA. CDR3 length: 16 amino acids. J lost 3 bases, V lost 4 bases, and 7 bases had no gene match. In DNA, the CDR3 is TGTGCCAGCAGCTCGCCTAGCGGGAGAAGAACAGATACGCAGTATTTT. Its translation is CASSSPSGRRTDTQYF.

This chain uses TRBV28 with TRBJ1-2; D might be TRBD1 (5 bases). The V gene's germline CDR1 is MDHEN and CDR2 SYDVKM. Trimming shortened V by 6 bases and J by 8 bases, and 16 bases separated the two germline ends. The CDR3 totals 13 residues. CDR3 amino acids: CASRGVAYEGYTF. CDR3 in DNA: TGTGCCAGCAGAGGGGTGGCGTACGAGGGCTACACCTTC.

This sequence joins TRBV19 and TRBJ1-2; 7 bases are shared with TRBD1. J was trimmed by 6 bases and V by 3 bases; bases with no gene match: 10. Germline V gene lookup returns CDR1 LNHDA and CDR2 SQIVND (reference sequence). CDR3 length: 15 residues. CDR3 sequence reads: CASSIRSGGRNGYTF. The CDR3 region has the DNA TGTGCCAGTAGTATTCGATCAGGGGGACGAAATGGCTACACCTTC.

The chain has TRBV7-5 and TRBJ2-2; the table's D call, TRBD1, has no DNA check behind it. TRBV7-5 is labeled a pseudogene. This CDR3 has 18 residues. CDR3 nucleotide sequence: TGTGCCAGAAGGGTTAGGGGGCGGAGGGGCCTAGGCACCGGGGAGCTGTTTTTT. Its protein product is CARRVRGRRGLGTGELFF.

CDR3 nucleotide sequence: TGTGCCAGCATTTGGGACCTCGGGGGCAATGAGCAGTTCTTC. It yields the protein CASIWDLGGNEQFF. The V gene is TRBV6-5, the J gene TRBJ2-1, with D possibly TRBD2 on 6 matching bases. Germline V gives CDR1 MNHEY, CDR2 SVGAGI. Trimming took 7 bases from V and 6 from J, leaving 16 bases between them. This CDR3 comprises 14 residues.

This clone was detected only a few times. The V gene is TRBV6-5, the J gene TRBJ2-5, with 8 nucleotides matching TRBD2. This CDR3 region has 14 residues. CDR1 and CDR2 from the germline V gene are MNHEY and SVGAGI. Trimming took 5 bases from V and 10 from J; bases not matched to a gene: 12. CDR3: CASSPQSGGGFQYF. The DNA for the CDR3 is TGTGCCAGCAGTCCACAATCGGGAGGGGGGTTCCAGTACTTC.

The rearrangement links TRBV4-3 to TRBJ1-3; weak D call: TRBD1 (5 bases). Trimming removed 0 bases at V and 2 bases at J, with 17 bases between. The V gene's germline CDR1 is LGHNA and CDR2 YSLEER. The CDR3 consists of 18 residues. In nucleotides, the CDR3 is TGCGCCAGCAGCCAAGAGCGCGCGGGGGTGGGAGCTGGAAACACCATATATTTT. Translation gives CASSQERAGVGAGNTIYF.

This clone was found once. This sequence joins TRBV18 and TRBJ1-3; D possibly corresponds to TRBD1 (6 bases). Trimming left V 3 bases short and J 0 bases short, with 18 bases between. CDR3 length equals 18 residues. In germline, CDR1 is KGHSH, CDR2 LQKENI. CDR3 amino acids: CASSPSAGALHSGNTIYF. The CDR3 region has the DNA TGTGCCAGCTCACCGTCCGCAGGGGCCCTTCACTCTGGAAACACCATATATTTT.

The chain recombines TRBV27 with TRBJ2-2, with 10 nucleotides matching TRBD1. The V and J ends lost 9 bases and 7 bases, in that order; junction bases with no gene match: 8. This CDR3 is 14 amino acids long. The germline CDR1 and CDR2 sequences are MNHEY and SMNVEV (reference sequence). The CDR3 sequence is CASKRTGGNGELFF. In nucleotides, the CDR3 is TGTGCCAGTAAACGGACAGGGGGAAACGGGGAGCTGTTTTTT.

The chain carries TRBV11-1 and TRBJ1-2, with D hard to call. The CDR3 runs to 12 residues. V lost 6 bases, J lost 7 bases, and 12 bases lay in between. The germline gives CDR1 SGHAT, CDR2 FQDESV (reference sequence). DNA of the CDR3: TGTGCCAGCAGTCTTAACGGCCTTGGCTACACCTTC. This codes for CASSLNGLGYTF. The variable domain in full, with the rest retrieved from reference TRBV11-1 and TRBJ1-2, is EAEVAQSPRYKITEKSQAVAFWCDPISGHATLYWYRQILGQGPELLVQFQDESVVDDSQLPKDRFSAERLKGVDSTLKIQPAELGDSAMYLCASSLNGLGYTFGSGTRLTVV.

The chain recombines TRBV7-6 with TRBJ1-1; D not certain. V gave up 0 bases and J gave up 1 base, with 12 bases separating them. Germline assignment: CDR1 SGHVS and CDR2 FNYEAQ. This CDR3 is 16 amino acids long. Written as DNA, the CDR3 is TGTGCCAGCAGCTTAGCGGTGGGGAAGGGGAACACTGAAGCTTTCTTT. The encoded protein is CASSLAVGKGNTEAFF.

The V and J genes are TRBV7-9 and TRBJ2-7, with TRBD2 identical over 7 bases. CDR3 length: 15 residues. Unmatched junction bases numbered 9, after V lost 1 base and J lost 6 bases. Germline V lookup: CDR1 SEHNR, CDR2 FQNEAQ (reference sequence). DNA for the CDR3: TGTGCCAGCAGCTTAGACCTTGCGGGAGCCGGCGAGCAGTACTTC. Protein product: CASSLDLAGAGEQYF.